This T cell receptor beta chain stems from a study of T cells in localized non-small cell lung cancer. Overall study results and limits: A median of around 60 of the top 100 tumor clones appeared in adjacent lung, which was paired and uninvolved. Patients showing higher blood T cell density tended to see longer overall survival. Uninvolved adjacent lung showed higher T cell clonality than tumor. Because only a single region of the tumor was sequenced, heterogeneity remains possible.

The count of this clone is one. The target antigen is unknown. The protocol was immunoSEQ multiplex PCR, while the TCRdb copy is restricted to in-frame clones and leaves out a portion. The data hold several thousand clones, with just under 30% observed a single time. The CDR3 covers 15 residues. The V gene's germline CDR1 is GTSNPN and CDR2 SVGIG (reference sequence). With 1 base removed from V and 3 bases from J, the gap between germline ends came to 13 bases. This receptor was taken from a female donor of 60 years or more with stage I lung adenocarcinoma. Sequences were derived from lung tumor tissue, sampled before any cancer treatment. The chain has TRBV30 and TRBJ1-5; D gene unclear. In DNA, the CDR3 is TGTGCCTGGAGTGAACTTTCGGACCCCAATCAGCCCCAGCATTTT. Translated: CAWSELSDPNQPQHF.